Shown below are 26 T cell receptor beta chains from a single sample sequenced in a study of breast tumors, draining lymph nodes, adjacent tissues. Samples came from axillary lymph nodes draining the breast cancer. MiXCR was run by TCRdb on the multiplex PCR reads, yielding one entry per CDR3 protein. Of about 180,000 distinct CDR3 sequences listed, around a third are singletons. The source material was axillary lymph node tissue. The origin of the receptors is a female donor with breast cancer. Some clones in this sample may be carry-over from other donors' samples.

The sample holds many counts of this clonotype. The chain links TRBV11-2 to TRBJ2-5, with D perhaps TRBD1 (5 bases). Germline V gene sequence: CDR1 SGHAT, CDR2 FQNNGV. V lost 5 bases to trimming and J lost 1 base, with 17 bases between them. This CDR3 has 16 amino acids. In DNA form, the CDR3 reads TGTGCCAGCAGCCGAAGTAGGGGAACTGGCCAAGAGACCCAGTACTTC. Translation: CASSRSRGTGQETQYF.

For the CDR3, the DNA is TGTGCTAGTGGTGGGGACGGGGATTCAGCTTTCTTT. Protein sequence: CASGGDGDSAFF. J is TRBJ1-1 and V is TRBV12-5, with TRBD1 as a possible D gene (5 bases). Trimming took 5 bases from V and 10 from J, leaving 14 bases between them. This CDR3 region has 12 residues. From germline, CDR1 is LGHNT and CDR2 FRNRAP.

At least ten counts were recorded for this clonotype. The chain couples TRBV18 to TRBJ2-1; TRBD1 aligns across 9 bases. The V and J ends lost 3 bases and 4 bases, in that order; junction bases with no gene match: 4. The CDR3 runs to 15 residues. Per the germline V gene, CDR1 is KGHSH and CDR2 is LQKENI. CDR3 region: CASSPPGTGYNEQFF. The CDR3 DNA reads as TGTGCCAGCTCACCTCCCGGGACAGGGTACAATGAGCAGTTCTTC.

This clonotype was counted many times. The chain combines TRBV10-3 with TRBJ2-1, with a tentative D call TRBD1 (5 bases). Deletions cut 3 bases from V and 6 bases from J, with 9 bases between. There are 13 residues in the CDR3. Per the germline V gene, CDR1 is ENHRY and CDR2 is SYGVKD. The CDR3 nucleotides read TGTGCCATCAGTGACGGCCAGGGCAATGAGCAGTTCTTC. Amino acid sequence: CAISDGQGNEQFF.

The chain uses TRBV11-3 and TRBJ1-5, with D possibly being TRBD1 (5 bases). Germline CDR1 SGHNT, CDR2 YENEEA. This CDR3 region has 19 residues. V lost 2 bases to trimming and J lost 3 bases, with 23 bases between them. Here the CDR3 reads CASSLFSRARLSLNQPQHF. In DNA form, the CDR3 reads TGTGCCAGCAGCTTATTCAGCAGGGCCCGGCTAAGTCTCAATCAGCCCCAGCATTTT. The entire variable domain, with the rest obtained from reference TRBV11-3 and TRBJ1-5, is as follows: EAGVVQSPRYKIIEKKQPVAFWCNPISGHNTLYWYLQNLGQGPELLIRYENEEAVDDSQLPKDRFSAERLKGVDSTLKIQPAELGDSAVYLCASSLFSRARLSLNQPQHFGDGTRLSIL.

The chain recombines TRBV7-9 with TRBJ2-3; 7 bases map to TRBD2. The junction had 14 bases not matched to a gene; V was cut back by 3 bases and J by 11 bases. This CDR3 region has 15 residues. Germline V lookup: CDR1 SEHNR, CDR2 FQNEAQ (reference sequence). The CDR3 here is CASSLTGGHYNEQYF. CDR3 in DNA: TGTGCCAGCAGCTTGACGGGAGGCCACTACAATGAGCAGTATTTT.

This clonotype was seen repeatedly, ten times or more. This may be a read error, as it is one base from a much larger clone. This is likely a read error, given that the CDR3 carries no conserved phenylalanine or tryptophan at its end. The rearrangement joins TRBV10-3 to TRBJ1-6, with a possible D match to TRBD1 (5 bases). The V gene's germline CDR1 is ENHRY and CDR2 SYGVKD. The CDR3 covers 14 residues. Between the trimmed V and J ends, which lost 6 bases and 2 bases, there was a span of 8 bases. Here the CDR3 reads CAIREGPYNSPLHL. CDR3 nucleotides: TGTGCCATCAGGGAGGGGCCCTATAATTCACCCCTCCACCTT.

This clonotype was recorded many times. CDR3 sequence: CASSHDRGQGTDTQYF. Written as DNA, the CDR3 is TGTGCCAGCAGCCACGACAGGGGGCAGGGAACAGATACGCAGTATTTT. This chain joins TRBV3-1 and TRBJ2-3; 10 bases map to TRBD1. The CDR3 has 16 residues. V was clipped by 3 bases and J by 3 bases; unmatched bases: 6. Per germline, CDR1 LGHDT and CDR2 YNNKEL (reference sequence).

Concerning this clonotype itself: Germline and junction disagree at one end, which may indicate a read error. CDR3 sequence reads: CSARHSSGGETLYF. The DNA for the CDR3 is TGCAGTGCTAGACACTCTAGCGGGGGAGAGACCCTGTACTTC. This chain connects TRBV20-1 to TRBJ2-5, with 10 bases identical to TRBD2. Germline CDR1 and CDR2: DFQATT and SNEGSKA (reference sequence). The length of the CDR3 is 14 residues.

This chain links TRBV5-4 with TRBJ2-1; maybe TRBD1 (6 bases). This CDR3 comprises 15 residues. V was shortened by 1 base and J by 0 bases, with 8 bases between the two germline ends. The germline V gene encodes CDR1 SGHNT and CDR2 YYREEE (reference sequence). DNA of the CDR3: TGTGCCAGCAGCTTGTACAGGGCCTCCTACAATGAGCAGTTCTTC. This translates into CASSLYRASYNEQFF.

This clonotype was observed at least ten times. CDR3 in amino acids: CASSGSGTGGELFF. In nucleotides, the CDR3 is TGTGCCAGCAGCGGAAGCGGGACTGGTGGGGAGCTGTTTTTT. The J gene is TRBJ2-2, the V gene TRBV11-2, with TRBD2 matching 7 bases. V shed 5 bases and J 8 bases; nucleotides not matched to a gene: 8. The CDR3 totals 14 residues. CDR1 is SGHAT, CDR2 FQNNGV, per germline.

The rearrangement joins TRBV2 to TRBJ2-5, with TRBD2 identical over 7 bases. Looked up from germline, CDR1 is SNHLY and CDR2 is FYNNEI. The CDR3 covers 16 residues. Trimming at V came to 4 bases and at J to 2 bases, leaving 10 bases not matched to a gene. CDR3 amino acids: CASSVTLAVRQETQYF. In DNA, the CDR3 is TGTGCCAGCAGTGTAACTCTAGCGGTACGTCAAGAGACCCAGTACTTC. The complete variable domain, with remaining parts taken from reference TRBV2 and TRBJ2-5, reads EPEVTQTPSHQVTQMGQEVILRCVPISNHLYFYWYRQILGQKVEFLVSFYNNEISEKSEIFDDQFSVERPDGSNFTLKIRSTKLEDSAMYFCASSVTLAVRQETQYFGPGTRLLVL.

This clonotype was seen just once. With a much larger clone just one base away, this may be a read error. V is TRBV9 and J is TRBJ1-2; perhaps TRBD1 as D (5 bases). The CDR3 has 15 residues. The germline gives CDR1 SGDLS, CDR2 YYNGEE. CDR3 sequence reads: CASSVGGTGNYGYAF. In DNA, the CDR3 is TGTGCCAGCAGCGTGGGGGGGACCGGTAACTATGGCTACGCCTTC.

This clonotype has just a few counts. The chain joins TRBV5-1 to TRBJ2-5; D uncertain. Trimming shortened V by 1 base and J by 2 bases, and 12 bases separated the two germline ends. The CDR3 totals 15 residues. The germline gives CDR1 SGHRS, CDR2 YFSETQ. The CDR3 region has the DNA TGCGCCAGCAGCTTGAGGGATTCCACACAAGAGACCCAGTACTTC. Its protein is CASSLRDSTQETQYF.

This clonotype was detected many times. A much larger clone lies a single base off, so this may be a read error. V gene TRBV20-1 combines with J gene TRBJ2-7, with 8 bases lining up with TRBD1. The germline V gene encodes CDR1 DFQATT and CDR2 SNEGSKA (reference sequence). V was clipped by 5 bases and J by 6 bases; unmatched bases: 12. The CDR3 is 14 residues long. The CDR3 DNA reads TGCAGTGCTCGTGGCAGGGGGCACCTCTCCGAGCAGTACTTC. Encoded protein: CSARGRGHLSEQYF.

On this clonotype: A read error may account for a junction end that differs from germline. V usage is TRBV6-5 and J usage is TRBJ2-7; D gene uncertain. There are 15 residues in the CDR3. Germline CDR1 reads MNHEY; CDR2 reads SVGAGI. The CDR3 is CSSRLQSGPSYEQYF. CDR3 nucleotides: TGTTCCAGCAGGCTACAGTCGGGTCCCTCCTACGAGCAGTACTTC.

This chain connects TRBV2 to TRBJ1-1; the D gene is possibly TRBD1 (6 bases). The CDR3 extends over 13 amino acids. Trimming removed 6 bases from V and 5 bases from J, with 13 bases in between. The germline CDR1 and CDR2 sequences are SNHLY and FYNNEI. CDR3 sequence (DNA): TGTGCCAGCAGGAGCGATAGGGGGACTGAAGCTTTCTTT. It encodes CASRSDRGTEAFF.

This clonotype was observed a handful of times. This chain uses TRBV19 with TRBJ1-1; possible D gene TRBD1, 6 bases. The CDR3 is 14 residues long. Germline V gives CDR1 LNHDA, CDR2 SQIVND (reference sequence). V lost 5 bases and J 4 bases, leaving 14 bases between the germline ends. CDR3 residues: CASSRQGSGTEAFF. In nucleotides, the CDR3 is TGTGCCAGTAGTCGCCAGGGGAGTGGCACTGAAGCTTTCTTT.

The chain employs TRBV11-2 and TRBJ2-7, with TRBD1 matching 10 bases. This CDR3 has 18 residues. The germline CDR1 and CDR2 sequences are SGHAT and FQNNGV. With 6 bases clipped from V and 1 base from J, the junction kept 15 bases outside the gene matches. CDR3 DNA sequence: TGTGCCAGCAGGGAAAGACAGGGGGCTGTGACCTTGTCCTACGAGCAGTACTTC. Translating gives CASRERQGAVTLSYEQYF.

This clonotype was counted a single time. The rearrangement uses TRBV7-8 and TRBJ1-4; 7 nucleotides line up with TRBD1. CDR3 length equals 16 residues. Looked up from germline, CDR1 is SGHVS and CDR2 is FQNEAQ. V lost 0 bases, J lost 2 bases, and 3 bases stayed unmatched. CDR3: CASSLAMTGTNEKLFF. Here the CDR3 DNA reads TGTGCCAGCAGCTTAGCCATGACAGGGACTAATGAAAAACTGTTTTTT.

This clonotype was recorded at least ten times. The V gene is TRBV29-1, the J gene TRBJ2-7, with 9 bases aligning to TRBD1. This CDR3 spans 16 amino acids. Per germline, CDR1 SQVTM and CDR2 ANQGSEA. The junction had 14 bases not matched to a gene; V was cut back by 6 bases and J by 2 bases. CDR3 DNA sequence: TGCAGCGTAACGAAGCCCCGGGACAGGGAACCCTACGAGCAGTACTTC. Encoded protein: CSVTKPRDREPYEQYF.

This clonotype was counted many times. The chain has TRBV24-1 and TRBJ1-2, with D possibly TRBD1 on 6 matching bases. V was cut by 2 bases and J by 8 bases, with 14 bases left in between. Germline lookup yields CDR1 KGHDR and CDR2 SFDVKD. CDR3 size: 14 residues. CDR3 residues: CATSDSGEARGYTF. The CDR3 nucleotides are TGTGCCACCAGTGATTCAGGGGAGGCTAGAGGCTACACCTTC.

This clonotype came up a few times. V is TRBV18 and J is TRBJ2-1, with D unresolved. V dropped 0 bases and J dropped 5 bases, with 14 bases sitting between them. This CDR3 is built from 16 residues. Germline V gene lookup returns CDR1 KGHSH and CDR2 LQKENI. The CDR3 DNA is TGTGCCAGCTCACCACCGAGACGCGAGGTCAACAATGAGCAGTTCTTC. It translates to CASSPPRREVNNEQFF.

About this clonotype: The CDR3 carries no conserved terminal phenylalanine or tryptophan, so it likely arises from a read error. The V gene is TRBV20-1, the J gene TRBJ2-7; 10 bases map to TRBD1. Germline V gene sequence: CDR1 DFQATT, CDR2 SNEGSKA (reference sequence). The CDR3 is 15 amino acids. V was pared by 4 bases and J by 1 base, with 7 bases of the junction left unmatched. The CDR3 region has the DNA TGCAGTGCTACCCCGGACAGGGGGTTGTCCTACGAGCAGTACTCC. Protein: CSATPDRGLSYEQYS.

There are many counts of this clonotype. CDR3 protein: CASSAAGTSGEQFF. As DNA, the CDR3 is TGTGCCAGCAGCGCCGCCGGGACTAGCGGCGAGCAGTTCTTC. The chain uses TRBV9 and TRBJ2-1; 11 bases match TRBD2. Per germline, CDR1 SGDLS and CDR2 YYNGEE. This CDR3 is 14 amino acids long. Trimming took 3 bases from V and 10 from J; bases not matched to a gene: 6.

This clonotype has ten or more counts. The chain links TRBV5-6 to TRBJ2-7; D unclear. Germline V gene lookup returns CDR1 SGHDT and CDR2 YYEEEE. V gave up 0 bases and J gave up 3 bases, with 13 bases separating them. The CDR3 is made up of 15 amino acids. Here the CDR3 reads CASSLGLALIYEQYF. As DNA, the CDR3 is TGTGCCAGCAGCTTGGGACTGGCTCTAATCTACGAGCAGTACTTC.